This record concerns one T cell receptor beta chain sequence. The antigen remains unidentified. This specimen comes from a study of T cell responses to AZD1222 COVID-19 vaccine. General observations from the study: After two AZD1222 doses, spike-specific TCR breadth and depth rose versus day 0.

The table came from immunoSEQ multiplex PCR; TCRdb's copy has only in-frame clones and leaves some out. The table lists 150,000 to 200,000 clones, around 92% of them singletons. The sequencing used peripheral blood, collected on day 0 of AZD1222 vaccination. This receptor was taken from an adult in good health.

The CDR3 coding sequence is TGTGCCAGCTCACCAGCCAGACAGGGATATTGGGGCTACACCTTC. Translating gives CASSPARQGYWGYTF. The rearrangement uses TRBV18 and TRBJ1-2; 7 positions match TRBD1. The germline gives CDR1 KGHSH, CDR2 LQKENI. The CDR3 runs 15 residues. V dropped 2 bases and J dropped 8; count of bases not matched to a gene: 11.